The rows below give T cell receptor beta chains drawn from one sample of a study of regulatory T cells in long-lasting Graves disease. TCRdb recomputed calls from the multiplex PCR reads with MiXCR, one row per CDR3 protein. The sample lists approximately 400,000 distinct CDR3 sequences, 20% to 25% occurring once. The sample was peripheral blood mononuclear cells (PBMCs), taken when the disease was refractory, from a patient treated with antithyroid drugs. These receptor sequences come from a female donor with Graves disease. Each CDR3 is given with its conserved first and last residue. The order of the fields is D gene, clone size, V gene, J gene, CDR3 protein, CDR3 DNA. D genes are given only for firm matches. The size field is filled for only some rows; it gives once, few, many or a size class.

TRBD2	few	TRBV30	TRBJ2-7	CAWSTGLAGVGSEQYF	TGTGCCTGGAGTACGGGACTAGCGGGAGTCGGGAGCGAGCAGTACTTC
TRBD1	many	TRBV7-2	TRBJ1-5	CASSRRQGDQPQHF	TGTGCCAGCAGCAGACGACAGGGCGATCAGCCCCAGCATTTT
NA	few	TRBV19	TRBJ2-2	CASSIGGAHTGELFF	TGTGCCAGTAGTATCGGAGGGGCTCACACCGGGGAGCTGTTTTTT
NA	many	TRBV3-1	TRBJ2-5	CASSQDPVIETQYF	TGTGCCAGCAGCCAAGACCCCGTCATCGAGACCCAGTACTTC
NA	NA	TRBV2	TRBJ1-5	CASSETGTNQPQHF	TGTGCCAGCAGTGAAACGGGGACAAATCAGCCCCAGCATTTT
NA	few	TRBV7-9	TRBJ2-4	CASSPPGTDIQYF	TGTGCCAGCAGCCCCCCCGGGACGGACATTCAGTACTTC
NA	few	TRBV11-2	TRBJ2-3	CASSLVQQRTDTQYF	TGTGCCAGCAGCTTAGTCCAGCAACGGACAGATACGCAGTATTTT
NA	many	TRBV7-2	TRBJ2-7	CASSSSDGVLEQYF	TGTGCCAGCAGTTCAAGCGACGGGGTACTCGAGCAGTACTTC
NA	few	TRBV4-1	TRBJ1-1	CASSQDGDTEAFF	TGCGCCAGCAGCCAAGACGGGGACACTGAAGCTTTCTTT
NA	few	TRBV27	TRBJ2-3	CASSRRGLPDTDTQYF	TGTGCCAGCTCTCGTCGGGGGCTCCCTGACACAGATACGCAGTATTTT
NA	NA	TRBV6-1	TRBJ1-5	CASSEGQTENQPQHF	TGTGCCAGCAGTGAAGGGCAGACAGAGAATCAGCCCCAGCATTTT
NA	NA	TRBV7-3	TRBJ2-1	CASSLHTGNEQFF	TGTGCCAGCAGCCTCCACACGGGGAATGAGCAGTTCTTC
TRBD2	NA	TRBV5-1	TRBJ2-7	CASSLLAGATYEQYF	TGCGCCAGCAGCTTGTTAGCGGGAGCCACCTACGAGCAGTACTTC
TRBD1	few	TRBV12-3/TRBV12-4	TRBJ1-5	CASRKGQGEGQPQHF	TGTGCCAGCAGAAAGGGACAGGGAGAGGGTCAGCCCCAGCATTTT
NA	NA	TRBV6-1	TRBJ2-2	CASTRGGGPGELFF	TGTGCCAGCACCCGAGGGGGGGGGCCCGGGGAGCTGTTTTTT
NA	few	TRBV5-1	TRBJ2-2	CASSPSPAHTGELFF	TGCGCCAGCAGCCCGTCCCCAGCCCACACCGGGGAGCTGTTTTTT
NA	few	TRBV29-1	TRBJ1-1	CSVEAPDWGAFF	TGCAGCGTTGAAGCCCCGGACTGGGGGGCTTTCTTT
TRBD1	many	TRBV27	TRBJ2-7	CASGQGTYEQYF	TGTGCCAGCGGACAGGGAACCTACGAGCAGTACTTC
NA	NA	TRBV4-3	TRBJ2-2	CASSQGLGGVDGELFF	TGCGCCAGCAGCCAAGGCCTGGGTGGGGTGGACGGGGAGCTGTTTTTT
NA	NA	TRBV6-1	TRBJ1-2	CAGSEAPRYGYTF	TGTGCCGGCAGCGAGGCTCCTCGCTATGGCTACACCTTC
NA	NA	TRBV4-3	TRBJ1-4	CASSQERPTSGSSEKLFF	TGCGCCAGCAGCCAAGAACGGCCCACCTCAGGATCAAGTGAAAAACTGTTTTTT
NA	few	TRBV13	TRBJ2-7	CASSLGPNYEQYF	TGTGCCAGCAGCTTAGGCCCGAATTACGAGCAGTACTTC
NA	few	TRBV6-5	TRBJ2-7	CASSYSSGQTYEQYF	TGTGCCAGCAGTTACTCGTCCGGGCAGACCTACGAGCAGTACTTC
TRBD1	once	TRBV29-1	TRBJ2-2	CSVGDRGIKGTGELFF	TGCAGCGTTGGGGACAGGGGGATTAAGGGCACCGGGGAGCTGTTTTTT
TRBD1	many	TRBV30	TRBJ2-7	CAWSRRRQGNEQYF	TGTGCCTGGAGTCGAAGGAGACAGGGGAACGAGCAGTACTTC
NA	few	TRBV3-1	TRBJ1-1	CASSPYSGYSRQAFF	TGTGCCAGCAGCCCGTACTCAGGCTACTCCCGGCAAGCTTTCTTT
TRBD1	NA	TRBV19	TRBJ1-5	CASSTGSGGAYQPQHF	TGTGCCAGTAGTACGGGGTCAGGGGGCGCGTATCAGCCCCAGCATTTT
NA	NA	TRBV30	TRBJ1-2	CAWSPKGWGYYGYTF	TGTGCCTGGAGTCCCAAGGGGTGGGGGTATTATGGCTACACCTTC
TRBD1	few	TRBV6-2/TRBV6-3	TRBJ2-2	CASSLMTRTGPGELFF	TGTGCCAGCAGCCTTATGACTCGGACAGGGCCCGGGGAGCTGTTTTTT
TRBD1	NA	TRBV7-2	TRBJ2-1	CASSSTGDEQFF	TGTGCCAGCAGCTCTACAGGGGATGAGCAGTTCTTC
TRBD1	many	TRBV7-2	TRBJ2-7	CASSPGQGRHEQYF	TGTGCCAGCAGTCCCGGACAGGGACGACACGAGCAGTACTTC
NA	NA	TRBV15	TRBJ2-4	CATSRDRSKNIQYF	TGTGCCACCAGCAGAGATAGGAGCAAAAACATTCAGTACTTC
NA	NA	TRBV7-2	TRBJ2-3	CASRPQGGTDTQYF	TGTGCCAGCAGACCACAGGGAGGCACAGATACGCAGTATTTT
TRBD1	many	TRBV6-1	TRBJ2-1	CASRPGQGQNEQFF	TGTGCCAGCAGACCAGGACAGGGGCAAAATGAGCAGTTCTTC
NA	few	TRBV20-1	TRBJ1-2	CSAWSGRPPANYGYTF	TGCAGTGCTTGGTCCGGTAGGCCCCCCGCTAACTATGGCTACACCTTC
TRBD2	once	TRBV20-1	TRBJ2-5	CGARVGAGGPEETQCF	TGCGGTGCTAGGGTTGGGGCGGGAGGGCCTGAAGAGACCCAGTGCTTC
NA	few	TRBV27	TRBJ2-7	CASSGPTLLEQYF	TGTGCCAGCTCCGGGCCAACGTTGCTCGAGCAGTACTTC
NA	NA	TRBV29-1	TRBJ1-1	CSVVRHAKNTEAFF	TGCAGCGTTGTGCGACACGCTAAGAACACTGAAGCTTTCTTT
TRBD1	few	TRBV9	TRBJ1-2	CASSGSGTGPLSGTF	TGTGCCAGCAGCGGGTCCGGGACAGGGCCCTTATCTGGCACCTTC
NA	NA	TRBV29-1	TRBJ2-7	CSVVGSYEQYF	TGCAGCGTTGTCGGATCCTACGAGCAGTACTTC
NA	few	TRBV20-1	TRBJ2-7	CSAPRDYEQYF	TGCAGTGCTCCCCGGGACTACGAGCAGTACTTC
TRBD2	few	TRBV30	TRBJ2-5	CAWSGTGGTETQYF	TGTGCCTGGAGTGGCACGGGGGGTACAGAGACCCAGTACTTC
TRBD1	few	TRBV10-3	TRBJ1-2	CAISESSSTGVGYTF	TGTGCCATCAGTGAGTCTAGTTCGACAGGGGTAGGCTACACCTTC
NA	NA	TRBV27	TRBJ2-2	CASRGRRNTGELFF	TGTGCCAGCAGGGGTCGTAGGAACACCGGGGAGCTGTTTTTT
TRBD2	NA	TRBV20-1	TRBJ2-7	CSARALAGDEQYF	TGCAGTGCTAGGGCACTAGCGGGCGACGAGCAGTACTTC
NA	NA	TRBV7-2	TRBJ2-5	CASSTGLQETQYF	TGTGCCAGCAGCACCGGACTCCAAGAGACCCAGTACTTC
NA	NA	TRBV2	TRBJ2-3	CASSDVTPPGLDTQYF	TGTGCCAGCAGTGACGTAACCCCGCCGGGGCTAGATACGCAGTATTTT
TRBD1	NA	TRBV11-2	TRBJ2-5	CASSSGRTGADQETQYF	TGTGCCAGCAGCTCCGGCCGGACAGGGGCCGACCAAGAGACCCAGTACTTC
NA	many	TRBV20-1	TRBJ2-7	CSATPHHELYEQYF	TGCAGTGCCACCCCCCACCACGAGCTCTACGAGCAGTACTTC
NA	NA	TRBV28	TRBJ1-6	CASRTGSYNSPLHF	TGTGCCAGCAGAACGGGGAGCTATAATTCACCCCTCCACTTT